The 5 T cell receptor beta chains in this list originate from one sample, sequenced in a study of radiation and T cells in renal cell carcinoma. The method was immunoSEQ multiplex PCR; TCRdb's version includes in-frame clones alone and lacks a portion of them. In the table there are fewer than 85,000 clones, 80% to 90% of which are singletons. As for time point: blood 4 weeks post-SBRT, at nephrectomy. Stated treatment: 15 Gy SBRT to primary tumor, nephrectomy 4 weeks later. The material sequenced was blood, taken from a patient whose treatment included radiotherapy and nephrectomy. Receptors were obtained from a woman in her 70s with renal cell carcinoma.

This clone was picked up a small number of times. The genes are TRBV18 and TRBJ2-5, with 8 bases lining up with TRBD1. Germline CDR1 is KGHSH and CDR2 is LQKENI. CDR3 length: 15 residues. The trim removed 2 bases at V and 5 bases at J, leaving 7 bases unmatched. In nucleotides, the CDR3 is TGTGCCAGCTCACCATCAGGGGGCGTAAGGGAGACCCAGTACTTC. Its protein is CASSPSGGVRETQYF.

A word on this clone: Distinct nucleotide sequences in the sample also encode this CDR3. V and J are TRBV4-1 and TRBJ2-7; D could derive from TRBD1 or TRBD2 (5 bases each). Germline-derived CDR1 and CDR2 are MGHRA and YSYEKL. This CDR3 has 15 amino acids. V was cut by 0 bases and J by 5 bases, with 14 bases left in between. The chain's CDR3 is CASSQDPGRRDEQYF. As DNA, the CDR3 is TGCGCCAGCAGCCAAGACCCAGGGAGACGCGACGAGCAGTACTTC.

The J gene is TRBJ1-1, the V gene TRBV9, with 10 bases lining up with TRBD1. Trimming at V came to 0 bases and at J to 4 bases, leaving 6 bases not matched to a gene. Germline-derived CDR1 and CDR2 are SGDLS and YYNGEE. The CDR3 totals 16 residues. CDR3: CASSVAGTGVSTEAFF. The CDR3 DNA reads TGTGCCAGCAGCGTAGCCGGGACAGGGGTTTCCACTGAAGCTTTCTTT.

The chain joins TRBV19 to TRBJ2-2, with 11 bases that match TRBD2. Trimming took 9 bases from V and 2 from J; bases not matched to a gene: 5. CDR1 LNHDA and CDR2 SQIVND come from the germline V gene (reference sequence). This CDR3 has 15 residues. The CDR3 sequence: CARNTSGRNTGELFF. In DNA form, the CDR3 reads TGTGCCAGGAACACTAGCGGGAGAAACACCGGGGAGCTGTTTTTT.

The CDR3 region is CASSVAGRVSYNEQFF. CDR3 DNA: TGTGCCAGCAGCGTAGCTGGCAGGGTTTCCTACAATGAGCAGTTCTTC. The chain links TRBV9 to TRBJ2-1; weak D call: TRBD1 (5 bases). Trimming cost V 0 bases and J 1 base, with 11 bases left between them. From germline, CDR1 is SGDLS and CDR2 YYNGEE. The CDR3 totals 16 residues.